This TCR beta chain emerged from a study of T cell clonotyping in hematopoietic cell transplantation. CDR1 is GTSNPN, CDR2 SVGIG, per germline (reference sequence). With 1 base clipped from V and 5 bases from J, the junction kept 5 bases outside the gene matches. This CDR3 region has 14 residues. Sequencing was performed with immunoSEQ multiplex PCR; in TCRdb, only in-frame clones are kept and a portion is missing. The sample yields about 49,000 clones, around 86% seen once. The time point was: recipient sample about 28 days before transplant, after cytoreduction. The rearrangement uses TRBV30 and TRBJ2-5; 9 nucleotides align to TRBD2. This clonotype was sampled from a man aged 55 to 70 with biphenotypic leukemia. Some clones in this sample may be carry-over from other donors' samples. The sample was peripheral blood mononuclear cells, taken before stem cell transplant. The CDR3 spells CAWSEGLAWETQYF. CDR3 DNA sequence: TGTGCCTGGAGTGAGGGACTAGCTTGGGAGACCCAGTACTTC.